Listed below are T cell receptor beta chains from one sample, sequenced in a study of blood T cell repertoires in COVID-19. Profiled with immunoSEQ multiplex PCR; TCRdb holds only in-frame clones, not every one. The sample shows around 260,000 clones, roughly nine tenths of them seen only once. Sequencing was done on a sample of peripheral blood. The receptor set was obtained from a man aged 60 to 75 who had recovered from COVID-19. CDR3s include the opening cysteine and the closing phenylalanine or tryptophan. The D gene is left open where the match is weak. Some rows have no size entry. The others give once, few or many, or a class for an expanded clone.

v_call,j_call,clone_size,d_call,cdr3_nt,cdr3_aa
TRBV5-1,TRBJ2-7,.,.,TGCGCCAGCAGGCAACACATATCCTACGAGCAGTACTTC,CASRQHISYEQYF
TRBV29-1,TRBJ1-2,.,.,TGCAGCTGTCTTGAGCCTTTATATGGCTACACCTTC,CSCLEPLYGYTF
TRBV5-1,TRBJ2-1,.,TRBD2,TGCGCCAGCAGGCGACCCGGGACTAGCGGGGGGGCGTCCTACAATGAGCAGTTCTTC,CASRRPGTSGGASYNEQFF
TRBV7-8,TRBJ1-3,.,.,TGTGCCAGCAGCAATCTGGGAGGGGGGTACTCTGGAAACACCATATATTTT,CASSNLGGGYSGNTIYF
TRBV2,TRBJ2-7,.,.,TGTGCCAGCCAGGGGTACGAGCAGTACTTC,CASQGYEQYF
TRBV10-3,TRBJ2-3,.,.,TGTGCCATCAGTGAAGGGTGGGGGCCCACAGATACGCAGTATTTT,CAISEGWGPTDTQYF
TRBV6-5,TRBJ2-7,.,.,TGTGCCAGCAGTTACTCGTCTCACCTGGAGAGAGAGCAGTACTTC,CASSYSSHLEREQYF
TRBV6-5,TRBJ2-7,.,.,TGTGCCAGCAGTAACAGGGTCGAGCAGTACTTC,CASSNRVEQYF
TRBV19,TRBJ1-2,.,.,TGTGCCAGTAGTCCCGGAGGTTTTGGCTACACCTTC,CASSPGGFGYTF
TRBV18,TRBJ2-7,.,.,TGTGCCAGCTCAGCGACACCATCCTACGAGCAGTACTTC,CASSATPSYEQYF
TRBV5-6,TRBJ1-6,.,.,TGTGCCAGCAACTTCCGGGACACGAATTCACCCCTCCACTTT,CASNFRDTNSPLHF
TRBV5-1,TRBJ1-4,.,TRBD1,TGCGCCAGCAGCCCCGGGACAGGGGTTGAAAAACTGTTTTTT,CASSPGTGVEKLFF
TRBV30,TRBJ2-7,.,.,TGTGCCTGGAGTGTTGGCGGCCAGTCCTACGAGCAGTACTTC,CAWSVGGQSYEQYF
TRBV27,TRBJ2-7,.,TRBD2,TGTGCCAGCAGGGACCCGAGCGGGGGGCGCTCCTACGAGCAGTACTTC,CASRDPSGGRSYEQYF
TRBV27,TRBJ2-7,.,TRBD1,TGTGCCAGCAGTTCAACAGGGGGCGCATCCTACGAGCAGTACTTC,CASSSTGGASYEQYF
TRBV7-2,TRBJ2-1,few,.,TGTGCCAGCAGACCCGACAGTAACTCCTACAATGAGCAGTTCTTC,CASRPDSNSYNEQFF
TRBV19,TRBJ1-2,.,.,TGTGCCAGTAGTATAGGACAGGTACGAGGGATTTATGGCTACACCTTC,CASSIGQVRGIYGYTF
TRBV9,TRBJ2-1,.,TRBD1,TGTGCCAGCAGCTCCTCGGACAGGGAACATGAGCAGTTCTTC,CASSSSDREHEQFF
TRBV19,TRBJ2-7,.,.,TGTGCCAGTAGTATCGGCAGGGGCCAAGCCTACGAGCAGTACTTC,CASSIGRGQAYEQYF
TRBV19,TRBJ1-4,.,.,TGTGCCAGTAGTCCTAACAGGTCAACTAATGAAAAACTGTTTTTT,CASSPNRSTNEKLFF
TRBV6-5,TRBJ2-7,once,.,TGTGCCAGTCGCTCGAACGGCTACGAGCAGTACTTC,CASRSNGYEQYF
TRBV5-1,TRBJ2-1,many,TRBD2,TGCGCCAGCAGCTCGGGACTAGCGGGGGAGACCTCCTACAATGAGCAGTTCTTC,CASSSGLAGETSYNEQFF
TRBV28,TRBJ2-7,.,TRBD1,TGTGCCAGCACTGACCCGACAGGGGCCAAATACGAGCAGTACTTC,CASTDPTGAKYEQYF
TRBV27,TRBJ2-7,once,.,TGTGCCAGCAGTTTATCGGGGGCGGGCACTAGCTCCTACGAGCAGTACTTC,CASSLSGAGTSSYEQYF
TRBV7-8,TRBJ1-2,.,TRBD1,TGTGCCAGCAGCCTAATCCGACAGGGAAATAGTGGCTACACCTTC,CASSLIRQGNSGYTF
TRBV29-1,TRBJ2-6,.,TRBD1,TGCAGCGTCCCGGGACAGGTGAAGGGCGTCCTGACTTTC,CSVPGQVKGVLTF
TRBV6-5,TRBJ2-5,.,TRBD1,TGTGCCAGCAGTTACTGGACAGGAGAGGAGACCCAGTACTTC,CASSYWTGEETQYF
TRBV11-2,TRBJ2-7,.,.,TGTGCCAGCAGCTCAGATAGACAGTCTGCCCTATACGAGCAGTACTTC,CASSSDRQSALYEQYF
TRBV5-1,TRBJ2-1,.,.,TGCGCCAGCAGCTTGGAACCTAGTTCCTACAATGAGCAGTTCTTC,CASSLEPSSYNEQFF
TRBV4-1,TRBJ1-3,.,TRBD1,TGCGCCAGCAGCCAAGACCGGGACAGGGCTGTTGGAAACACCATATATTTT,CASSQDRDRAVGNTIYF
TRBV2,TRBJ2-7,.,TRBD2,TGTGCCAGCAGTGATATAGCGGGGGCCTCCTACGAGCAGTACTTC,CASSDIAGASYEQYF
TRBV11-3,TRBJ1-3,few,.,TGTGCCAGCAGCGCCGGGGGGGCGCCTGGAAACACCATATATTTT,CASSAGGAPGNTIYF
TRBV7-7,TRBJ2-5,.,TRBD1,TGTGCCAGCAGCCCAACAGGGGGCAGGAGGGAGACCCAGTACTTC,CASSPTGGRRETQYF
TRBV6-5,TRBJ1-1,.,TRBD1,TGTGCCAGCAGTTACTCGACAGGGTTCCCTGAAGCTTTCTTT,CASSYSTGFPEAFF
TRBV7-3,TRBJ2-1,.,.,TGTGCCAGCAGCTTATCGACCACTCCCCTAGGGGTCTCCTACAATGAGCAGTTCTTC,CASSLSTTPLGVSYNEQFF
TRBV3-1/TRBV3-2,TRBJ2-1,.,TRBD2,TGTGCCAGCAGCCATAGCGGGGGTGGACAGTTCTTC,CASSHSGGGQFF
TRBV27,TRBJ1-5,.,.,TGTGCCAGCAACAAATCCGAGGGAAGCAATCAGCCCCAGCATTTT,CASNKSEGSNQPQHF